The 6 T cell receptor beta chains below all came from one sample that was sequenced in a study of T-cell memory formation after mild COVID-19. MiXCR, applied by TCRdb to the 5' RACE reads, yields one record per CDR3 protein. The sample shows about 200,000 distinct CDR3 sequences, around 8.8% of them seen only once. The sample was PBMCs or a T cell subset sorted from them (not recorded which). These receptors originate from a man younger than 35 who had mild COVID-19 (a few samples of this study predate the infection). Cell type and time point are not known.

This clonotype was seen many times. The chain has TRBV20-1 and TRBJ1-6, with 9 bases that match TRBD1. With V trimmed by 6 bases and J by 9 bases, 12 bases remained unmatched. The CDR3 sequence is 15 residues long. From germline, CDR1 is DFQATT and CDR2 SNEGSKA (reference sequence). CDR3 in DNA: TGCAGTGCCAAAACGTGGGACAGGGTGGCTTCACCCCTCCACTTT. Its translation: CSAKTWDRVASPLHF.

The V gene is TRBV5-1, the J gene TRBJ2-5; 7 bases line up with TRBD2. Per germline, CDR1 SGHRS and CDR2 YFSETQ. This CDR3 is 15 amino acids long. The V and J ends lost 0 bases and 5 bases, in that order; junction bases with no gene match: 7. CDR3 sequence: CASSLGRGRGETQYF. The CDR3 coding sequence is TGCGCCAGCAGCTTGGGCCGAGGGCGGGGGGAGACCCAGTACTTC.

J is TRBJ2-5 and V is TRBV5-1; D is uncertain. Trimming stripped 4 bases from V and 5 bases from J, with 12 bases between. This CDR3 is 13 amino acids long. Germline V gives CDR1 SGHRS, CDR2 YFSETQ. CDR3 DNA sequence: TGCGCCAGCAGCGAACAACAAGTGGAGACCCAGTACTTC. Protein product: CASSEQQVETQYF. Combining the CDR3 with reference TRBV5-1 and TRBJ2-5 gives the whole variable domain KAGVTQTPRYLIKTRGQQVTLSCSPISGHRSVSWYQQTPGQGLQFLFEYFSETQRNKGNFPGRFSGRQFSNSRSEMNVSTLELGDSALYLCASSEQQVETQYFGPGTRLLVL.

This chain joins TRBV6-2 or TRBV6-3 and TRBJ2-7, with D possibly being TRBD1 or TRBD2 (5 bases each). The CDR3 contains 13 residues. Trimming stripped 8 bases from V and 6 bases from J, with 17 bases between. Germline CDR1 and CDR2: MNHEY and SVGEGT. CDR3 nucleotides: TGTGCCAGCCGCGGGCAGGGTGTTGCCGAGCAGTACTTC. Its protein product is CASRGQGVAEQYF.

This clonotype was counted only a few times. This rearrangement joins TRBV12-3 or TRBV12-4 to TRBJ1-5; a weak D match, TRBD1 (5 bases). The CDR3 covers 16 residues. V lost 3 bases and J 2 bases, leaving 14 bases between the germline ends. CDR3 loop: CASSLQGGLGNQPQHF. The CDR3 coding sequence is TGTGCCAGCAGTTTGCAGGGCGGTTTGGGCAATCAGCCCCAGCATTTT.

This chain joins TRBV6-5 and TRBJ2-2; D ambiguous. The CDR3 totals 13 residues. V dropped 4 bases and J dropped 4 bases, with 7 bases sitting between them. Germline CDR1 and CDR2: MNHEY and SVGAGI. CDR3 amino acids: CASSLQTTGELFF. The CDR3 nucleotides read TGTGCCAGCAGTTTGCAAACCACCGGGGAGCTGTTTTTT.